These 9 T cell receptor beta chains share one sample of origin, sequenced in a study of blood T cell repertoires in COVID-19. Here immunoSEQ multiplex PCR was the method, and the copy in TCRdb shows in-frame clones only, minus some. Among roughly 200,000 clones listed, roughly three quarters were seen once. Sequencing input: peripheral blood. The origin of the receptors is a woman between 45 and 60 years old with active or convalescent COVID-19.

This clone has a count of ten or more. For the CDR3, the DNA is TGTGCCAGCAGCCCGCGAACGGGGAGTGGGGCCAACGTCCTGACTTTC. The encoded protein is CASSPRTGSGANVLTF. The rearrangement uses TRBV7-2 and TRBJ2-6; D may be TRBD2 (5 bases). Germline assignment: CDR1 SGHTA and CDR2 FQGNSA. The V end lost 5 bases, the J end lost 3 bases, and 14 bases lay between the germline ends. There are 16 residues in the CDR3.

CDR3 residues: CATSDSSGVYNEQFF. The CDR3 DNA sequence: TGTGCCACCAGTGATTCTAGCGGGGTCTACAATGAGCAGTTCTTC. This chain connects TRBV24-1 to TRBJ2-1; TRBD2 aligns across 9 bases. CDR1 is KGHDR, CDR2 SFDVKD, per germline. The J segment lost 3 bases and the V segment lost 2 bases, leaving 1 base of the junction unmatched. The CDR3 has 15 amino acids.

The chain has TRBV7-9 and TRBJ1-6; 7 bases fit TRBD1. With 3 bases clipped from V and 10 bases from J, the junction kept 6 bases outside the gene matches. CDR3 length: 14 residues. Germline CDR1 reads SEHNR; CDR2 reads FQNEAQ (reference sequence). The CDR3 sequence is CASSFTGDQSPLHF. For the CDR3, the DNA is TGTGCCAGCAGCTTCACAGGGGATCAATCACCCCTCCACTTT.

This chain links TRBV6-2 or TRBV6-3 with TRBJ2-7, with D possibly matching TRBD2 (6 bases). CDR3 size: 16 residues. The V gene lost 6 bases and the J gene lost 0 bases, with 18 bases spanning the gap. CDR1 is MNHEY, CDR2 SVGEGT, per germline. CDR3 DNA: TGTGCCAGCAGCGATCCTCCGGGGGTTAGCTCCTACGAGCAGTACTTC. It encodes CASSDPPGVSSYEQYF.

V is TRBV2 and J is TRBJ2-5; D might be TRBD1 (8 bases). The CDR3 has 14 amino acids. V lost 6 bases and J lost 4, with 15 bases in between. Germline lookup yields CDR1 SNHLY and CDR2 FYNNEI. The CDR3 DNA reads TGTGCCAGCAGCGGACAGGGAGGGGGAGAGACCCAGTACTTC. Protein: CASSGQGGGETQYF.

The rearrangement joins TRBV29-1 to TRBJ1-2, with 9 bases matching TRBD1. This CDR3 region has 13 residues. Germline CDR1 is SQVTM and CDR2 is ANQGSEA. V dropped 7 bases and J dropped 8; count of bases not matched to a gene: 11. CDR3 in DNA: TGCAGCGGCGGACAGGGGCCTAATCTAGGCTACACCTTC. Translated: CSGGQGPNLGYTF.

The rearrangement uses TRBV7-2 and TRBJ2-5; 14 bases are shared with TRBD2. CDR1 and CDR2 (germline): SGHTA, FQGNSA. Trimming cost V 3 bases and J 6 bases; bases outside gene matches: 12. The CDR3 runs 18 residues. CDR3 nucleotides: TGTGCCAGCAGCTTCTCTCTTAAGACTAGCGGGGGGGCCAAGACCCAGTACTTC. Amino acids: CASSFSLKTSGGAKTQYF.

V usage is TRBV7-7 and J usage is TRBJ1-4; D perhaps matches TRBD1 (6 bases). V lost 1 base and J lost 5, with 8 bases in between. Per the germline V gene, CDR1 is SSHAT and CDR2 is FNYEAQ (reference sequence). CDR3 size: 14 residues. CDR3 bases: TGTGCCAGCAGCTTAGGGGGGGGCAATGAAAAACTGTTTTTT. This codes for CASSLGGGNEKLFF.

The V and J genes are TRBV19 and TRBJ2-3; D unresolved. Trimming stripped 5 bases from V and 0 bases from J, with 9 bases between. The CDR3 is 14 amino acids. The V gene's germline CDR1 is LNHDA and CDR2 SQIVND (reference sequence). CDR3 residues: CASSPLGSTDTQYF. The CDR3 coding sequence is TGTGCCAGTAGTCCCCTCGGGAGCACAGATACGCAGTATTTT.